What follows are 31 T cell receptor beta chains derived from one specimen sequenced in a study of T-cell reconstitution after alpha-beta-depleted transplantation in children. Preparation of the TCRbeta library used unique molecular identifiers. Via MiXCR, TCRdb re-called the PCR reads, giving one row per CDR3 protein. The data contain some 440,000 distinct CDR3 sequences, around 16% of them singletons. The specimen comprised PBMCs, mostly from graft donor cells, sampled 360 days after TCRalphabeta/CD19-depleted stem cell transplant. All receptors come from a boy in the first two years of life who had a stem cell transplant for Wiskott-Aldrich syndrome, so the T cells may come from the graft donor.

This clonotype was seen only a few times. The genes are TRBV13 and TRBJ2-5; 7 nucleotides match TRBD2. The CDR3 is made up of 16 amino acids. Germline CDR1 is PRHDT and CDR2 is FYEKMQ (reference sequence). Trimming took 5 bases from V and 1 from J; bases not matched to a gene: 10. In nucleotides, the CDR3 is TGTGCCAGCAGCGGAGGAGGAGCGGGAATCCAAGAGACCCAGTACTTC. Translation: CASSGGGAGIQETQYF.

The chain carries TRBV7-2 and TRBJ2-7, with D hard to call. CDR3 size: 14 residues. CDR1 SGHTA and CDR2 FQGNSA come from the germline V gene. V was trimmed by 2 bases and J by 2 bases, leaving 10 bases between them. In nucleotides, the CDR3 is TGTGCCAGCAGCTTAAGCCCAACGGCCTACGAGCAGTACTTC. It yields the protein CASSLSPTAYEQYF.

The chain employs TRBV20-1 and TRBJ2-1, with D possibly being TRBD1 (6 bases). V lost 3 bases and J 8 bases, leaving 11 bases between the germline ends. Germline V gene data show CDR1 as DFQATT and CDR2 as SNEGSKA (reference sequence). CDR3 length: 12 amino acids. CDR3 in amino acids: CSASRYRDEQFF. CDR3 coding DNA: TGCAGTGCTAGTCGCTACAGGGATGAGCAGTTCTTC.

The table lists this clonotype with a few counts. The chain carries TRBV12-3 or TRBV12-4 and TRBJ2-7; TRBD1 or TRBD2 may be the D gene (6 bases each). This CDR3 contains 17 residues. The V end lost 5 bases, the J end lost 0 bases, and 20 bases lay between the germline ends. CDR3 sequence: CASSLLIGGLLSYEQYF. CDR3 coding DNA: TGTGCCAGCAGTCTCCTGATTGGGGGGCTCCTCTCCTACGAGCAGTACTTC.

CDR3 bases: TGCGCCAGCAGCTGGAGTAGCGGGAGCTCCTACGAGCAGTACTTC. Protein: CASSWSSGSSYEQYF. The chain is built from TRBV5-1 and TRBJ2-7, with 9 bases identical to TRBD2. Germline V CDR1 and CDR2: SGHRS, YFSETQ. The V segment lost 3 bases and the J segment 0 bases; nucleotides outside the gene matches: 4. The CDR3 is 15 residues long.

This clonotype has more than one count but fewer than ten. The rearrangement uses TRBV10-3 and TRBJ2-3; D gene uncertain. CDR3 length: 16 amino acids. V gave up 6 bases and J gave up 0 bases, with 16 bases separating them. Per germline, CDR1 ENHRY and CDR2 SYGVKD. CDR3 nucleotides: TGTGCCATCAGCCGGACGGCAGTAACTAGCACAGATACGCAGTATTTT. It is translated as CAISRTAVTSTDTQYF.

V gene TRBV5-6 combines with J gene TRBJ2-1; unclear D gene. In germline, CDR1 is SGHDT, CDR2 YYEEEE. The V end lost 0 bases, the J end lost 4 bases, and 11 bases lay between the germline ends. This CDR3 spans 15 amino acids. This CDR3 reads CASSLVAEFYNEQFF. The CDR3 DNA sequence: TGTGCCAGCAGCTTGGTGGCAGAATTTTACAATGAGCAGTTCTTC. The full variable domain, with the rest looked up from reference TRBV5-6 and TRBJ2-1, is DAGVTQSPTHLIKTRGQQVTLRCSPKSGHDTVSWYQQALGQGPQFIFQYYEEEERQRGNFPDRFSGHQFPNYSSELNVNALLLGDSALYLCASSLVAEFYNEQFFGPGTRLTVL.

The chain uses TRBV6-5 and TRBJ1-4, with a weak D call TRBD1 (5 bases). Trimming pared 2 bases from V and 6 bases from J, leaving 10 bases between. This CDR3 spans 14 amino acids. The germline gives CDR1 MNHEY, CDR2 SVGAGI. The CDR3 DNA reads TGTGCCAGCAGTTACGCAGGGAAGGATGAAAAACTGTTTTTT. This gives the protein CASSYAGKDEKLFF.

The chain uses TRBV27 and TRBJ2-4; TRBD1 might be the D (8 bases). V lost 6 bases and J 8 bases, leaving 14 bases between the germline ends. Germline assignment: CDR1 MNHEY and CDR2 SMNVEV (reference sequence). This CDR3 has 13 residues. As DNA, the CDR3 is TGTGCCAGCAGGCTTACAGGGGGGGACATTCAGTACTTC. It encodes CASRLTGGDIQYF.

This clonotype has more than one count but fewer than ten. J is TRBJ1-5 and V is TRBV10-3; D might be TRBD1 (5 bases). V lost 6 bases and J lost 0, with 9 bases in between. The CDR3 length is 14 residues. Germline assignment: CDR1 ENHRY and CDR2 SYGVKD. DNA for the CDR3: TGTGCCATCAGCTCTGGGGGTAGCAATCAGCCCCAGCATTTT. Amino acids: CAISSGGSNQPQHF.

This clonotype was counted between two and nine times. The chain couples TRBV12-3 or TRBV12-4 to TRBJ2-1; TRBD2 matches at 9 bases. The trim removed 7 bases at V and 8 bases at J, leaving 15 bases unmatched. CDR3 length: 16 residues. CDR3 nucleotides: TGTGCCAGCACCAAGGGGTCCGGACTAGCGATGTATGAGCAGTTCTTC. This translates into CASTKGSGLAMYEQFF.

This clonotype was detected a few times. The chain links TRBV7-9 to TRBJ2-5; 10 bases are shared with TRBD2. J was trimmed by 5 bases and V by 2 bases; bases with no gene match: 11. CDR1 and CDR2 (germline): SEHNR, FQNEAQ (reference sequence). The CDR3 loop spans 17 amino acids. CDR3 region: CASSLFNSGGVRETQYF. As DNA, the CDR3 is TGTGCCAGCAGCTTATTTAACAGCGGGGGGGTCCGGGAGACCCAGTACTTC.

This clonotype was counted between two and nine times. The rearrangement links TRBV28 to TRBJ1-4; D is ambiguous. The CDR3 covers 16 residues. CDR1 and CDR2 from the germline V gene are MDHEN and SYDVKM. V lost 5 bases and J lost 0, with 13 bases in between. DNA for the CDR3: TGTGCCAGCAGTCCCAAGGTTTGGGCAACTAATGAAAAACTGTTTTTT. This encodes CASSPKVWATNEKLFF. The whole variable domain, filled in from reference TRBV28 and TRBJ1-4, reads DVKVTQSSRYLVKRTGEKVFLECVQDMDHENMFWYRQDPGLGLRLIYFSYDVKMKEKGDIPEGYSVSREKKERFSLILESASTNQTSMYLCASSPKVWATNEKLFFGSGTQLSVL.

In its sample, this clonotype was seen a few times. This sequence joins TRBV7-2 and TRBJ2-4; 7 bases agree with TRBD1. There are 14 residues in the CDR3. Germline V gene data show CDR1 as SGHTA and CDR2 as FQGNSA. J gave up 8 bases and V 6 bases, and 10 bases lay outside the gene matches. The CDR3 nucleotides read TGTGCCAGCAGATACAGGGGCATGGGGCACATTCAGTACTTC. It encodes CASRYRGMGHIQYF.

This clonotype was counted only a few times. V is TRBV28 and J is TRBJ2-7, with 12 positions matching TRBD2. V was pared by 6 bases and J by 3 bases, with 15 bases of the junction left unmatched. CDR3 length: 18 amino acids. Germline CDR1 is MDHEN and CDR2 is SYDVKM. In DNA form, the CDR3 reads TGTGCCAGCAGCAATCTAGCGGGGGGGCTCCCGATTCTCTACGAGCAGTACTTC. Amino acids: CASSNLAGGLPILYEQYF.

In the case of this clonotype: A junction end diverges from the germline sequence, so it may reflect a read error. The chain employs TRBV3-1 and TRBJ2-7; D unclear. The CDR3 is 14 residues long. Germline CDR1 is LGHDT and CDR2 is YNNKEL (reference sequence). The chain's CDR3 is CASSQTVGGPRRNF. The CDR3 region has the DNA TGTGCCAGCAGCCAAACCGTCGGTGGACCCCGGCGGAACTTC.

This clonotype was detected a few times. The gene calls are TRBV20-1 and TRBJ1-4; D might be TRBD1 (5 bases). The CDR3 covers 13 residues. V was clipped by 6 bases and J by 8 bases, with 16 bases between them. Germline-derived CDR1 and CDR2 are DFQATT and SNEGSKA (reference sequence). CDR3 loop: CSASGTLGEKLFF. CDR3 bases: TGCAGTGCCTCCGGGACTCTCGGCGAAAAACTGTTTTTT.

In its sample, this clonotype was seen a few times. The chain employs TRBV5-1 and TRBJ2-5, with a weak D call TRBD2 (5 bases). Trimming stripped 4 bases from V and 4 bases from J, with 11 bases between. CDR1 is SGHRS and CDR2 is YFSETQ in the germline V gene. The CDR3 runs to 13 residues. CDR3 protein: CASSTGSGETQYF. In nucleotides, the CDR3 is TGCGCCAGCAGCACGGGGAGTGGAGAGACCCAGTACTTC.

This clonotype appeared a few times. The chain couples TRBV12-3 or TRBV12-4 to TRBJ2-1, with D tentatively TRBD1 (6 bases). The length of the CDR3 is 15 residues. V was clipped by 4 bases and J by 3 bases, with 13 bases between them. The CDR3 protein is CASSSRQALYNEQFF. CDR3 DNA: TGTGCCAGCAGTTCCCGACAGGCGCTCTACAATGAGCAGTTCTTC.

The rearrangement uses TRBV7-2 and TRBJ2-1; 15 bases map to TRBD2. Germline CDR1 reads SGHTA; CDR2 reads FQGNSA. This CDR3 has 15 residues. The ends lost 5 bases at V and 10 bases at J; junction bases unmatched: 6. The DNA of the CDR3 is TGTGCCAGCAGCAGGACTAGCGGGGGGGCCTGGGAGCAGTTCTTC. Its protein product is CASSRTSGGAWEQFF.

The chain combines TRBV12-3 or TRBV12-4 with TRBJ1-2; D uncertain. V was trimmed by 1 base and J by 4 bases, leaving 13 bases between them. The CDR3 loop spans 15 amino acids. In DNA form, the CDR3 reads TGTGCCAGCAGTTTAGACCTTGGGAATCTCTATGGCTACACCTTC. Translation: CASSLDLGNLYGYTF.

J is TRBJ2-5 and V is TRBV18; tentatively, D is TRBD2 (6 bases). The CDR3 length is 13 residues. Trimming shortened V by 8 bases and J by 2 bases, and 12 bases separated the two germline ends. Germline CDR1 and CDR2: KGHSH and LQKENI. For the CDR3, the DNA is TGTGCCAGCAAAATTGGAGGGCAAGAGACCCAGTACTTC. Its translation: CASKIGGQETQYF.

This clonotype has more than one count but fewer than ten. The J gene is TRBJ2-1, the V gene TRBV24-1; TRBD1 or TRBD2 may be the D gene (5 bases each). This CDR3 contains 13 residues. V was pared by 7 bases and J by 9 bases, with 15 bases between. Germline V CDR1 and CDR2: KGHDR, SFDVKD. CDR3 residues: CATRGVPGGEQFF. Written as DNA, the CDR3 is TGTGCCACCAGGGGGGTGCCTGGGGGTGAGCAGTTCTTC.

The chain links TRBV28 to TRBJ2-7, with D perhaps TRBD2 (6 bases). The CDR3 is made up of 15 amino acids. Germline V lookup: CDR1 MDHEN, CDR2 SYDVKM. Trimming left V 6 bases short and J 3 bases short, with 18 bases between. In nucleotides, the CDR3 is TGTGCCAGCAGCTTGTGGTTGGGGAGGAACTACGAGCAGTACTTC. Translating gives CASSLWLGRNYEQYF.

The chain couples TRBV7-6 to TRBJ1-1, with TRBD1 identical over 9 bases. J was trimmed by 0 bases and V by 3 bases; bases with no gene match: 8. Per germline, CDR1 SGHVS and CDR2 FNYEAQ. This CDR3 has 17 amino acids. The CDR3 DNA sequence: TGTGCCAGCAGCTTGACTGGACAGGGGACCATGAACACTGAAGCTTTCTTT. Translating gives CASSLTGQGTMNTEAFF.

A few counts support this clonotype. This sequence joins TRBV15 and TRBJ2-1; D is ambiguous. This CDR3 spans 16 amino acids. Trimming cost V 1 base and J 0 bases, with 10 bases left between them. In germline, CDR1 is LNHNV, CDR2 YYDKDF (reference sequence). The DNA for the CDR3 is TGTGCCACCAGCAGAGTGGGCAGGAGCTCCTACAATGAGCAGTTCTTC. Encoded protein: CATSRVGRSSYNEQFF. Using reference TRBV15 and TRBJ2-1 for the parts outside the CDR3, the full variable domain is DAMVIQNPRYQVTQFGKPVTLSCSQTLNHNVMYWYQQKSSQAPKLLFHYYDKDFNNEADTPDNFQSRRPNTSFCFLDIRSPGLGDTAMYLCATSRVGRSSYNEQFFGPGTRLTVL.

The chain carries TRBV24-1 and TRBJ2-7, with 10 bases matching TRBD2. CDR1 KGHDR and CDR2 SFDVKD come from the germline V gene. CDR3 size: 16 residues. Trimming took 3 bases from V and 3 from J; bases not matched to a gene: 7. The DNA for the CDR3 is TGTGCCACCAGTGATCCCGCAGCGGGAGGGGGCTACGAGCAGTACTTC. This translates into CATSDPAAGGGYEQYF.

This clonotype was counted a few times. Here the CDR3 reads CASSYVGRTEAFF. The DNA for the CDR3 is TGTGCCAGCAGTTACGTTGGGAGGACTGAAGCTTTCTTT. The chain recombines TRBV6-5 with TRBJ1-1, with D hard to call. The CDR3 extends over 13 amino acids. The V gene's germline CDR1 is MNHEY and CDR2 SVGAGI. The V end lost 2 bases, the J end lost 5 bases, and 9 bases lay between the germline ends.

CDR3 region: CASSYGSPIYEQYF. CDR3 coding DNA: TGTGCCAGCAGTTATGGCAGCCCGATCTACGAGCAGTACTTC. The chain couples TRBV6-5 to TRBJ2-7; D gene ambiguous. V lost 3 bases and J 3 bases, leaving 12 bases between the germline ends. Germline V gives CDR1 MNHEY, CDR2 SVGAGI. This CDR3 contains 14 residues.

The chain has TRBV3-1 and TRBJ1-5; unclear D gene. The CDR3 loop spans 14 amino acids. Germline CDR1 reads LGHDT; CDR2 reads YNNKEL (reference sequence). V was cut by 1 base and J by 0 bases, with 4 bases left in between. The CDR3 is CASSQGISNQPQHF. For the CDR3, the DNA is TGTGCCAGCAGCCAAGGGATTAGCAATCAGCCCCAGCATTTT.

The chain recombines TRBV12-3 or TRBV12-4 with TRBJ2-1, with D tentatively TRBD1 (6 bases). The CDR3 is 16 residues long. With 5 bases removed from V and 4 bases from J, the gap between germline ends came to 18 bases. The CDR3 loop is CASSPDRDTLYNEQFF. In DNA, the CDR3 is TGTGCCAGCAGTCCAGACCGGGACACCTTATACAATGAGCAGTTCTTC.